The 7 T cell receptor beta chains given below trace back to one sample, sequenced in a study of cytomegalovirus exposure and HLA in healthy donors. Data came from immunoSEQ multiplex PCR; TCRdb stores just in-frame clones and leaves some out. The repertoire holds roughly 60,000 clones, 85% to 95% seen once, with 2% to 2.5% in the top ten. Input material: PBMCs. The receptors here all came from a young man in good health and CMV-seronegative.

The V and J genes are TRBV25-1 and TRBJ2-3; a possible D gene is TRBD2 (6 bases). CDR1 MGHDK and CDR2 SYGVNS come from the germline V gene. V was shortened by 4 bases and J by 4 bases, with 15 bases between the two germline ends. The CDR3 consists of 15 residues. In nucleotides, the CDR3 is TGTGCCAGCAGTGGCGTAAGCGGGCCTCCAGATACGCAGTATTTT. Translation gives CASSGVSGPPDTQYF.

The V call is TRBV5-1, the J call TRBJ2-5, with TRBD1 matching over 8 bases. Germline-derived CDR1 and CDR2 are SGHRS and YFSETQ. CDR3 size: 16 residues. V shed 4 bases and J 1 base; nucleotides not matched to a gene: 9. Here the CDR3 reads CASSLGQGAVQETQYF. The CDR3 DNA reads TGCGCCAGCAGCCTGGGCCAGGGGGCCGTCCAAGAGACCCAGTACTTC.

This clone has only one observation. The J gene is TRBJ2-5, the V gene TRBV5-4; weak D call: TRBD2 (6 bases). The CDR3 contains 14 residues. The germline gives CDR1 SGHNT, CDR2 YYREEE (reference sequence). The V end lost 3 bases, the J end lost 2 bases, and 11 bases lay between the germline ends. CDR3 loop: CASSSLGGQETQYF. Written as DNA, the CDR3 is TGTGCCAGCAGCTCCCTCGGGGGTCAAGAGACCCAGTACTTC. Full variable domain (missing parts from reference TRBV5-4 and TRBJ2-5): ETGVTQSPTHLIKTRGQQVTLRCSSQSGHNTVSWYQQALGQGPQFIFQYYREEENGRGNFPPRFSGLQFPNYSSELNVNALELDDSALYLCASSSLGGQETQYFGPGTRLLVL.

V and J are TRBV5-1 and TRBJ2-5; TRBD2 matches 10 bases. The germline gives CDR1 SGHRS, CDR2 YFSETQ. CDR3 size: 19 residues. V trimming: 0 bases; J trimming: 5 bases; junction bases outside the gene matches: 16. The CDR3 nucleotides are TGCGCCAGCAGCTTGGCGCCTAGCGGGAGTGCGGGAGGTCGCGAGACCCAGTACTTC. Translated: CASSLAPSGSAGGRETQYF. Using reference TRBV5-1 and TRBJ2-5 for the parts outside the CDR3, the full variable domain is KAGVTQTPRYLIKTRGQQVTLSCSPISGHRSVSWYQQTPGQGLQFLFEYFSETQRNKGNFPGRFSGRQFSNSRSEMNVSTLELGDSALYLCASSLAPSGSAGGRETQYFGPGTRLLVL.

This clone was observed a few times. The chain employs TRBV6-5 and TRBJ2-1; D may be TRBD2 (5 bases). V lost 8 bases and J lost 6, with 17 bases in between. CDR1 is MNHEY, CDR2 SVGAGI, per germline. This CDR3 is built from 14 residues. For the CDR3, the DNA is TGTGCCAGCTCGAGGGCGGGCATTTCCAATGAGCAGTTCTTC. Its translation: CASSRAGISNEQFF.

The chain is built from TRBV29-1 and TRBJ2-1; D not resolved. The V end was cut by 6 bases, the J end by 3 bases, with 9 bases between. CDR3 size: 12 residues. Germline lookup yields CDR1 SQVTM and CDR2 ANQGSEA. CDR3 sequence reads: CSVAQIYNEQFF. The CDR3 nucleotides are TGCAGCGTGGCCCAGATCTACAATGAGCAGTTCTTC.

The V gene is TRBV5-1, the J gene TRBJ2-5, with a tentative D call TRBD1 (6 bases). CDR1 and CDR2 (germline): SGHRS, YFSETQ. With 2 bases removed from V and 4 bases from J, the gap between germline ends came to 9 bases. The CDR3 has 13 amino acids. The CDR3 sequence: CASSLTGTETQYF. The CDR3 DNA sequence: TGCGCCAGCAGCTTAACAGGGACAGAGACCCAGTACTTC.